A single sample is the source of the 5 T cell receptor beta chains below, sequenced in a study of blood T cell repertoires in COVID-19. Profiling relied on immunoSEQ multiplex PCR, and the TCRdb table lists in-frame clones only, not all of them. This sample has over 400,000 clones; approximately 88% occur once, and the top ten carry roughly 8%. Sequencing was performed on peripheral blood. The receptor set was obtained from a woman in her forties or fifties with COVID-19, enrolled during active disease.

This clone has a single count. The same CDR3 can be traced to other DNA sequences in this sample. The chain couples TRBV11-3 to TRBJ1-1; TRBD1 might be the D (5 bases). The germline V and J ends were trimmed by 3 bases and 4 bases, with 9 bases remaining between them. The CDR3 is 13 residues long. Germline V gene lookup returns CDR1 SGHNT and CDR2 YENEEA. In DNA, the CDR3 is TGTGCCAGCAGCTTGGCCGGGGGCACTGAAGCTTTCTTT. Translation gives CASSLAGGTEAFF.

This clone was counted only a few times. The CDR3 nucleotides are TGTGCCAGCCATCAATCCGGGACAGTAGCTTTCTTT. Translation: CASHQSGTVAFF. The chain links TRBV2 to TRBJ1-1; TRBD1 matches at 7 bases. Germline V lookup: CDR1 SNHLY, CDR2 FYNNEI. CDR3 length: 12 residues. Trimming removed 8 bases from V and 10 bases from J; junction bases left unmatched: 10.

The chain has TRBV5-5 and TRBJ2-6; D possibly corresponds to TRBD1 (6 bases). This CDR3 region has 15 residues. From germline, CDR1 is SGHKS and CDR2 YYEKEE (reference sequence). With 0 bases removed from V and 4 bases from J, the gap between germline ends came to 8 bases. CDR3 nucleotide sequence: TGTGCCAGCAGCTTGGCAGGGACAGGGGCCAACGTCCTGACTTTC. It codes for CASSLAGTGANVLTF.

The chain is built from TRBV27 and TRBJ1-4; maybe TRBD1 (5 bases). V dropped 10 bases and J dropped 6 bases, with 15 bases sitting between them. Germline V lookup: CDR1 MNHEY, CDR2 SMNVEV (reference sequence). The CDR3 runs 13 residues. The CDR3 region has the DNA TGTGCCACGGCCGGGACTGAACATGAAAAACTGTTTTTT. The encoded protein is CATAGTEHEKLFF.

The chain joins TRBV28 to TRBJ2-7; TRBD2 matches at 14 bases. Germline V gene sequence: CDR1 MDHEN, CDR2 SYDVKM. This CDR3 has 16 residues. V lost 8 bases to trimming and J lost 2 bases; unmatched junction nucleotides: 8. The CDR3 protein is CASLGLAGGHTYEQYF. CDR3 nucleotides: TGTGCCAGCCTCGGACTAGCGGGGGGACATACCTACGAGCAGTACTTC. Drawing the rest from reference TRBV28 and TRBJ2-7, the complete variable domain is DVKVTQSSRYLVKRTGEKVFLECVQDMDHENMFWYRQDPGLGLRLIYFSYDVKMKEKGDIPEGYSVSREKKERFSLILESASTNQTSMYLCASLGLAGGHTYEQYFGPGTRLTVT.